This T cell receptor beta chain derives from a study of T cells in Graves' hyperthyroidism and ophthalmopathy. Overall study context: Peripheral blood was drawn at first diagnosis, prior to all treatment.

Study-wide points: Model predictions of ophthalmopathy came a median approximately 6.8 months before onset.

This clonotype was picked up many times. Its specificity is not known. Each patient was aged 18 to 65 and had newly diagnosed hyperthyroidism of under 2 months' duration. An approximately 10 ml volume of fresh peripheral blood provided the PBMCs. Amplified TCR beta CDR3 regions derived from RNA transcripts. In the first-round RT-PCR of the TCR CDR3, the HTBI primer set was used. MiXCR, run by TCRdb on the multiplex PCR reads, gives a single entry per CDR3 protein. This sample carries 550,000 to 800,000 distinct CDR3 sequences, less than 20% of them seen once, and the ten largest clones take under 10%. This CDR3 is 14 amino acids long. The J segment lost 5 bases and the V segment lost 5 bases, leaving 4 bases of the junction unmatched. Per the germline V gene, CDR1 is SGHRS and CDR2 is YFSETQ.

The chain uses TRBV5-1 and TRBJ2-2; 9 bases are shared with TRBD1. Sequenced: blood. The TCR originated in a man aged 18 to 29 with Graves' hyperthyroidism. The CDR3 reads CASSAQGATGELFF. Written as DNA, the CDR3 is TGCGCCAGCAGTGCACAGGGGGCGACCGGGGAGCTGTTTTTT.